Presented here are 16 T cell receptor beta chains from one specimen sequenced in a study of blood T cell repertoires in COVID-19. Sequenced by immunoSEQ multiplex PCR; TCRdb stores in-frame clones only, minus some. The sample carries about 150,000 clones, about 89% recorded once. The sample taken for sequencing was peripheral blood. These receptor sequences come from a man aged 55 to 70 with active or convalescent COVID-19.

The CDR3 reads CASSIQQAKSLHF. Written as DNA, the CDR3 is TGTGCCAGTTCGATTCAACAGGCTAAGTCCCTCCACTTT. The J gene is TRBJ1-6, the V gene TRBV28; tentatively, D is TRBD1 (5 bases). V was cut by 9 bases and J by 14 bases, with 20 bases left in between. This CDR3 comprises 13 residues. Germline V gene sequence: CDR1 MDHEN, CDR2 SYDVKM.

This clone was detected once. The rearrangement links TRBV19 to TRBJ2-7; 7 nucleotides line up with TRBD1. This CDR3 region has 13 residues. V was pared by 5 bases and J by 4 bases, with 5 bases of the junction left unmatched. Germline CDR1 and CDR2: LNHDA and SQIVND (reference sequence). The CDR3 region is CASSRQGPYEQYF. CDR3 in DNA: TGTGCCAGTAGTCGACAGGGACCTTACGAGCAGTACTTC.

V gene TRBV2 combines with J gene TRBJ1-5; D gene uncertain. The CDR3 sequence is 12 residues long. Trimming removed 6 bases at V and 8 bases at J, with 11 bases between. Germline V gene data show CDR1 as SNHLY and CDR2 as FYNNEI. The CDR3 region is CASSRDMKPQHF. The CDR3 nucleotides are TGTGCCAGCAGCCGCGACATGAAGCCCCAGCATTTT.

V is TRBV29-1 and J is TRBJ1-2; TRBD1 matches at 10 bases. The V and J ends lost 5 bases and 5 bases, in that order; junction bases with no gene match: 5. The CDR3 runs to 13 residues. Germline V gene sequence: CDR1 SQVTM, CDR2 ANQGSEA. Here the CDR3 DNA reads TGCAGCGTTCATGACAGGGGGCAATATGGCTACACCTTC. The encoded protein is CSVHDRGQYGYTF.

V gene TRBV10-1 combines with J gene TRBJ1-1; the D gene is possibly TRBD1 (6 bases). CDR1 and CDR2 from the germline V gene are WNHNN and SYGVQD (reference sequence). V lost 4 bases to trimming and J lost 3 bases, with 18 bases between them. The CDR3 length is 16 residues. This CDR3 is CASSGGGQNPYTEAFF. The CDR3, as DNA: TGCGCCAGCAGTGGGGGGGGGCAAAATCCTTACACTGAAGCTTTCTTT.

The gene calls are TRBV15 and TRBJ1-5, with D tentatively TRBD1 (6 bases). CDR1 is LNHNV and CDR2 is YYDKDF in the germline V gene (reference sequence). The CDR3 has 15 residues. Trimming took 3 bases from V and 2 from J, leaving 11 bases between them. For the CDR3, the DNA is TGTGCCACCAGCAGTGGCGGGGGGCGCAATCAGCCCCAGCATTTT. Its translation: CATSSGGGRNQPQHF.

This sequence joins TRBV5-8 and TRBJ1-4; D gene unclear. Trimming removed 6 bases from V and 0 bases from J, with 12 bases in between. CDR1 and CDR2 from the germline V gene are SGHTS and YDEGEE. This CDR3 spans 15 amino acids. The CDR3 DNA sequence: TGTGCCAGCACCTCTCCCGGAGCAACTAATGAAAAACTGTTTTTT. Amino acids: CASTSPGATNEKLFF.

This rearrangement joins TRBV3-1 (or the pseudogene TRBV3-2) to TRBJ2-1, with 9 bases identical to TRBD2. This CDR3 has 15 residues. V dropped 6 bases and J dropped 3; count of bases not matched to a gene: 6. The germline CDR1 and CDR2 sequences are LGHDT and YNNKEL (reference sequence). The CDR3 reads CASRLAGESYNEQFF. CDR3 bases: TGTGCCAGCAGGTTAGCGGGAGAGAGCTACAATGAGCAGTTCTTC.

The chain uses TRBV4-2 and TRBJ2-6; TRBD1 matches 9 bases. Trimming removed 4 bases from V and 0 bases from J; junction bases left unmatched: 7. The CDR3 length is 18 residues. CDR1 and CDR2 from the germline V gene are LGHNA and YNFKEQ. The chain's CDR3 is CASSRGQGLNSGANVLTF. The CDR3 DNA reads TGTGCCAGCAGCCGCGGACAGGGGCTAAACTCTGGGGCCAACGTCCTGACTTTC.

The CDR3 protein is CATSLAGTYTGELFF. The CDR3 DNA reads TGTGCCACCAGCCTAGCGGGGACCTACACCGGGGAGCTGTTTTTT. V is TRBV15 and J is TRBJ2-2, with TRBD2 matching over 9 bases. This CDR3 is 15 amino acids long. The trim removed 5 bases at V and 3 bases at J, leaving 4 bases unmatched. The germline gives CDR1 LNHNV, CDR2 YYDKDF (reference sequence).

The CDR3 is CASKRHLNTEAFF. The CDR3 coding sequence is TGTGCCAGCAAGAGACATTTGAACACTGAAGCTTTCTTT. The J gene is TRBJ1-1, the V gene TRBV14; D is unresolved. The V end was cut by 7 bases, the J end by 0 bases, with 9 bases between. The CDR3 has 13 amino acids. Germline CDR1 and CDR2: SGHDN and FVKESK. Supplemented by reference TRBV14 and TRBJ1-1, the full variable domain reads EAGVTQFPSHSVIEKGQTVTLRCDPISGHDNLYWYRRVMGKEIKFLLHFVKESKQDESGMPNNRFLAERTGGTYSTLKVQPAELEDSGVYFCASKRHLNTEAFFGQGTRLTVV.

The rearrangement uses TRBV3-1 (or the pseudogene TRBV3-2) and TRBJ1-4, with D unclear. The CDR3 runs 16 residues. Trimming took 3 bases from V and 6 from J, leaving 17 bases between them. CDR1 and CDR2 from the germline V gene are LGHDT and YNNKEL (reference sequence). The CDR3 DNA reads TGTGCCAGCAGCCAGACAAAAAAGCGGAGGGATGAAAAACTGTTTTTT. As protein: CASSQTKKRRDEKLFF.

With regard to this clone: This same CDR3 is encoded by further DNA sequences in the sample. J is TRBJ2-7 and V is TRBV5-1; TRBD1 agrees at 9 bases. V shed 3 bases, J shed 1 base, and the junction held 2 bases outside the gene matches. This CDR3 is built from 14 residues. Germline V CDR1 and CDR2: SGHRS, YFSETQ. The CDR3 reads CASSSGTGSYEQYF. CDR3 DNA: TGCGCCAGCAGCTCCGGGACAGGGTCCTACGAGCAGTACTTC.

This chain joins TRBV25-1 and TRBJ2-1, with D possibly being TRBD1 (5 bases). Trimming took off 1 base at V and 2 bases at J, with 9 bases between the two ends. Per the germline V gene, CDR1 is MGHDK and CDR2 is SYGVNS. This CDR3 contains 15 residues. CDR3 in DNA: TGTGCCAGCAGTGAATCGATACAGGCCTACAATGAGCAGTTCTTC. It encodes CASSESIQAYNEQFF.

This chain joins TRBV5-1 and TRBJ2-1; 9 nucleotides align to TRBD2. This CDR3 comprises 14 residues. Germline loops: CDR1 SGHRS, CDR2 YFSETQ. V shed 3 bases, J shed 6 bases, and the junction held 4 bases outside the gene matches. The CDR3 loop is CASSSTGLANEQFF. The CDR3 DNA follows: TGCGCCAGCAGCTCAACGGGACTAGCCAATGAGCAGTTCTTC.

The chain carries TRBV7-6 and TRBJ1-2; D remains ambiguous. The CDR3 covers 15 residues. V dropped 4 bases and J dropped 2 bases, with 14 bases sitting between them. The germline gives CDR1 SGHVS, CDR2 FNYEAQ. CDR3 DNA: TGTGCCAGCAGCTCCCGTATGGGCGGGAACTATGGCTACACCTTC. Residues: CASSSRMGGNYGYTF. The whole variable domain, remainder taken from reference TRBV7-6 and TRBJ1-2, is GAGVSQSPRYKVTKRGQDVALRCDPISGHVSLYWYRQALGQGPEFLTYFNYEAQQDKSGLPNDRFSAERPEGSISTLTIQRTEQRDSAMYRCASSSRMGGNYGYTFGSGTRLTVV.